The next 27 T cell receptor beta chains were all read from a single sample in a study of post-analysis software for immune sequencing data. Findings and limits, study-wide: Comparison of patients with controls showed five TRBV segments more frequent in patients, TRBV5-6, TRBV5-1 and TRBV20-1 among them.

Their antigen targets remain unknown. Tagging with unique molecular identifiers was a feature of the TCR beta cDNA libraries. TCRdb ran MiXCR on the PCR reads and lists one entry per CDR3 protein. The table includes 750,000 to 900,000 distinct CDR3 sequences, around 46% detected once. The sample was blood. These receptors all come from a girl between 5 and 17 years old with multiple sclerosis.

The gene calls are TRBV12-3 or TRBV12-4 and TRBJ2-7, with a weak D call TRBD2 (6 bases). CDR3 size: 15 residues. V was pared by 4 bases and J by 5 bases, with 18 bases between. The CDR3 loop is CASSSGDVPLDEQYF. DNA of the CDR3: TGTGCCAGCAGTTCGGGGGACGTCCCCCTAGACGAGCAGTACTTC.

The V and J genes are TRBV10-3 and TRBJ2-5, with 7 bases fitting TRBD1. Germline V gene lookup returns CDR1 ENHRY and CDR2 SYGVKD. This CDR3 contains 12 residues. Unmatched junction bases numbered 6, after V lost 11 bases and J lost 3 bases. The CDR3 DNA reads as TGTGCCTCTTCAGGGGGAAAAGAGACCCAGTACTTC. This encodes CASSGGKETQYF.

This clonotype appeared a single time. This chain links TRBV11-2 with TRBJ1-2; 9 bases agree with TRBD1. The CDR3 runs 14 residues. From germline, CDR1 is SGHAT and CDR2 FQNNGV. Trimming cost V 5 bases and J 7 bases; bases outside gene matches: 8. CDR3 loop: CASSVGGQGSGYTF. Here the CDR3 DNA reads TGTGCCAGCAGCGTAGGGGGACAGGGAAGTGGCTACACCTTC. The full variable domain, its missing parts supplied by reference TRBV11-2 and TRBJ1-2, is EAGVAQSPRYKIIEKRQSVAFWCNPISGHATLYWYQQILGQGPKLLIQFQNNGVVDDSQLPKDRFSAERLKGVDSTLKIQPAKLEDSAVYLCASSVGGQGSGYTFGSGTRLTVV.

There are a few counts of this clonotype. The chain carries TRBV24-1 and TRBJ1-5; the D gene is possibly TRBD1 (5 bases). With 4 bases removed from V and 5 bases from J, the gap between germline ends came to 8 bases. In germline, CDR1 is KGHDR, CDR2 SFDVKD. The CDR3 runs 13 residues. CDR3 nucleotide sequence: TGTGCCACCAGTGAGGGGGGGTATCAGCCCCAGCATTTT. This codes for CATSEGGYQPQHF.

This clonotype was seen only a few times. V usage is TRBV4-1 and J usage is TRBJ2-1; 7 bases map to TRBD1. CDR1 MGHRA and CDR2 YSYEKL come from the germline V gene. The CDR3 contains 17 residues. The J segment lost 1 base and the V segment lost 0 bases, leaving 6 bases of the junction unmatched. In DNA, the CDR3 is TGCGCCAGCAGCCAAGATTCGGAGACAGGGTCCTACAATGAGCAGTTCTTC. Protein: CASSQDSETGSYNEQFF.

The chain links TRBV5-1 to TRBJ2-3; tentatively, D is TRBD2 (5 bases). This CDR3 spans 13 amino acids. The V and J ends lost 4 bases and 8 bases respectively, with 14 bases between them. Germline CDR1 is SGHRS and CDR2 is YFSETQ. CDR3: CASSPNLGSTQYF. Here the CDR3 DNA reads TGCGCCAGCAGCCCGAACCTGGGGAGTACGCAGTATTTT.

CDR3 coding DNA: TGTGCCAGCAGCCAAGCGGGAGGTCTTGAGACCCAGTACTTC. Its protein product is CASSQAGGLETQYF. The rearrangement uses TRBV4-2 and TRBJ2-5; 7 positions match TRBD2. Germline V lookup: CDR1 LGHNA, CDR2 YNFKEQ. The CDR3 is 14 amino acids. Unmatched junction bases numbered 4, after V lost 1 base and J lost 5 bases.

In its sample, this clonotype was seen once. The chain couples TRBV4-2 to TRBJ2-7; D gene ambiguous. The CDR3 is 14 amino acids. Germline CDR1 reads LGHNA; CDR2 reads YNFKEQ. V gave up 1 base and J gave up 2 bases, with 9 bases separating them. The CDR3 loop reads CASSQGDATYEQYF. CDR3 DNA sequence: TGTGCCAGCAGCCAAGGGGATGCAACCTACGAGCAGTACTTC.

There are a few counts of this clonotype. The germline gene is not matched at one end of the junction; a read error may be the cause. V and J are TRBV6-1 and TRBJ2-1, with D maybe TRBD1 (5 bases). The germline gives CDR1 MNHNS, CDR2 SASEGT. This CDR3 region has 14 residues. In DNA, the CDR3 is TGTGCCAGCAGGGAAGGTGACAGCTACAATGAGCAGTTCTTC. Its protein is CASREGDSYNEQFF.

The rearrangement joins TRBV12-3 or TRBV12-4 to TRBJ1-2, with a weak D call TRBD1 (5 bases). The length of the CDR3 is 16 residues. The V end lost 5 bases, the J end lost 0 bases, and 16 bases lay between the germline ends. The CDR3 sequence: CASSPDRDGANYGYTF. The DNA of the CDR3 is TGTGCCAGCAGTCCCGACCGGGACGGAGCTAACTATGGCTACACCTTC.

In this sample, this clonotype turned up a few times. The CDR3 loop is CASSYGTSREETQYF. The CDR3 DNA reads as TGCGCCAGCAGCTATGGGACTAGCAGAGAAGAGACCCAGTACTTC. This chain connects TRBV5-1 to TRBJ2-5, with 9 bases identical to TRBD2. The germline V gene encodes CDR1 SGHRS and CDR2 YFSETQ. This CDR3 region has 15 residues. With V trimmed by 3 bases and J by 3 bases, 6 bases remained unmatched.

This rearrangement joins TRBV12-3 or TRBV12-4 to TRBJ2-5; D remains unclear. This CDR3 spans 14 amino acids. Trimming removed 5 bases at V and 11 bases at J, with 21 bases between. The CDR3 bases are TGTGCCAGCAGTATAAGGCCCCCGCCCGGAGAGCAGTACTTC. Its protein product is CASSIRPPPGEQYF.

V is TRBV15 and J is TRBJ2-7, with a possible D match to TRBD2 (6 bases). CDR1 and CDR2 (germline): LNHNV, YYDKDF (reference sequence). The CDR3 is 16 residues long. Trimming pared 1 base from V and 1 base from J, leaving 14 bases between. CDR3 sequence: CATSRALTGVSYEQYF. The DNA for the CDR3 is TGTGCCACCAGCAGAGCCCTGACGGGAGTGTCCTACGAGCAGTACTTC.

V and J are TRBV6-5 and TRBJ2-5; TRBD1 or TRBD2 may be the D gene (5 bases each). Trimming shortened V by 3 bases and J by 0 bases, and 14 bases separated the two germline ends. Germline assignment: CDR1 MNHEY and CDR2 SVGAGI. The CDR3 is 16 amino acids. CDR3 in amino acids: CASSYAGTPYQETQYF. The CDR3 nucleotides are TGTGCCAGCAGTTATGCCGGGACCCCGTACCAAGAGACCCAGTACTTC.

The chain links TRBV7-2 to TRBJ2-4, with TRBD2 matching 11 bases. The J call is uncertain, as TRBJ2-5 better fits the DNA end. Per the germline V gene, CDR1 is SGHTA and CDR2 is FQGNSA. This CDR3 is 15 amino acids long. CDR3 sequence (DNA): TGTGCCAGCAGCCGGACTAGCGGGCCCCAAGAGACCCAGTACTTC. It yields the protein CASSRTSGPQETQYF.

The chain is built from TRBV5-1 and TRBJ2-7; TRBD1 matches 9 bases. The CDR3 extends over 14 amino acids. Per the germline V gene, CDR1 is SGHRS and CDR2 is YFSETQ. V lost 1 base, J lost 6 bases, and 5 bases stayed unmatched. The CDR3 spells CASSLRDRAIEQYF. CDR3 DNA sequence: TGCGCCAGCAGCTTGCGGGACAGGGCCATCGAGCAGTACTTC.

The chain combines TRBV4-1 with TRBJ1-2, with TRBD1 as a possible D gene (6 bases). The V end lost 3 bases, the J end lost 4 bases, and 15 bases lay between the germline ends. Germline V gene lookup returns CDR1 MGHRA and CDR2 YSYEKL. This CDR3 is built from 15 residues. CDR3 protein: CASSQPGEVSYGYTF. For the CDR3, the DNA is TGCGCCAGCAGCCAGCCAGGGGAGGTGAGCTATGGCTACACCTTC.

The chain links TRBV20-1 to TRBJ2-5; 10 bases fit TRBD2. The CDR3 has 15 amino acids. V lost 3 bases and J lost 1; bases outside the gene matches: 5. Germline V gene lookup returns CDR1 DFQATT and CDR2 SNEGSKA (reference sequence). The CDR3 nucleotides read TGCAGTGCTAGGACGGCTAGCGGGGGCCAAGAGACCCAGTACTTC. It is translated as CSARTASGGQETQYF.

The chain has TRBV29-1 and TRBJ2-1; D ambiguous. Deletions cut 6 bases from V and 0 bases from J, with 9 bases between. CDR3 length: 13 residues. The germline V gene has CDR1 SQVTM and CDR2 ANQGSEA. The CDR3 DNA reads as TGCAGCGTCTTTATGGGCTCCTACAATGAGCAGTTCTTC. Translation: CSVFMGSYNEQFF.

This clonotype came up a few times. The chain uses TRBV6-1 and TRBJ1-5, with D possibly TRBD1 on 6 matching bases. CDR3 length equals 16 residues. CDR1 is MNHNS and CDR2 is SASEGT in the germline V gene. The V gene lost 5 bases and the J gene lost 7 bases, with 21 bases spanning the gap. CDR3 nucleotides: TGTGCCAGCAGTCCAAAGGGTATAGGGGGGAACCAGCCCCAGCATTTT. Amino acids: CASSPKGIGGNQPQHF.

The chain employs TRBV10-3 and TRBJ2-7; 15 bases align to TRBD2. The length of the CDR3 is 17 residues. CDR1 is ENHRY, CDR2 SYGVKD, per germline. V shed 3 bases, J shed 7 bases, and the junction held 10 bases outside the gene matches. The CDR3 DNA follows: TGTGCCATCAGTGATTGGACTAGCGGGAGGGTGTGGAATGAGCAGTACTTC. Residues: CAISDWTSGRVWNEQYF.

The rearrangement uses TRBV20-1 and TRBJ2-7; 9 nucleotides agree with TRBD2. The CDR3 is 17 amino acids. V shed 1 base, J shed 0 bases, and the junction held 10 bases outside the gene matches. Germline V gives CDR1 DFQATT, CDR2 SNEGSKA (reference sequence). The CDR3 reads CSARVPRLAASSYEQYF. The CDR3, as DNA: TGCAGTGCTAGAGTCCCTCGACTAGCGGCCAGCTCCTACGAGCAGTACTTC.

Note on this clonotype: At one boundary the junction diverges from the germline segment, which might be a read error. The chain's CDR3 is CAVSGDSQNTEAFF. CDR3 nucleotide sequence: TGTGCCGTCAGTGGGGACAGCCAGAACACTGAAGCTTTCTTT. V and J are TRBV10-3 and TRBJ1-1; TRBD1 matches at 7 bases. CDR3 size: 14 residues. Per the germline V gene, CDR1 is ENHRY and CDR2 is SYGVKD.

In its sample, this clonotype was seen a few times. The rearrangement uses TRBV7-9 and TRBJ2-7; D ambiguous. V was trimmed by 5 bases and J by 3 bases, leaving 8 bases between them. The CDR3 contains 12 residues. The germline V gene encodes CDR1 SEHNR and CDR2 FQNEAQ (reference sequence). CDR3: CASSRINYEQYF. The DNA for the CDR3 is TGTGCCAGCAGCCGGATCAACTACGAGCAGTACTTC.

This clonotype was counted only a few times. The rearrangement links TRBV27 to TRBJ2-1; the D call may be TRBD1 or TRBD2 (7 bases each). The V end lost 10 bases, the J end lost 7 bases, and 23 bases lay between the germline ends. The CDR3 contains 15 residues. Germline CDR1 is MNHEY and CDR2 is SMNVEV (reference sequence). As DNA, the CDR3 is TGTGCCACCGAACGGTCTGGCAGGGGGGGTAATGAGCAGTTCTTC. Translating it yields CATERSGRGGNEQFF.

The rearrangement uses TRBV12-3 or TRBV12-4 and TRBJ1-1; tentatively, D is TRBD1 (5 bases). The CDR3 totals 12 residues. The V end was cut by 8 bases, the J end by 8 bases, with 15 bases between. For the CDR3, the DNA is TGTGCCAGCGGGCTGGCCGGGGCCGAAGCTTTCTTT. Its translation: CASGLAGAEAFF.

This clonotype was counted a single time. The rearrangement joins TRBV13 to TRBJ1-2; no clear D gene. V dropped 3 bases and J dropped 6 bases, with 11 bases sitting between them. Germline V gene data show CDR1 as PRHDT and CDR2 as FYEKMQ (reference sequence). The CDR3 runs to 13 residues. CDR3 protein: CASSFSPLHGYTF. The CDR3 DNA follows: TGTGCCAGCAGCTTTTCGCCCCTTCATGGCTACACCTTC. Based on the CDR3 plus reference TRBV13 and TRBJ1-2, the full variable domain is AAGVIQSPRHLIKEKRETATLKCYPIPRHDTVYWYQQGPGQDPQFLISFYEKMQSDKGSIPDRFSAQQFSDYHSELNMSSLELGDSALYFCASSFSPLHGYTFGSGTRLTVV.